These 15 T cell receptor beta chains share one sample of origin, sequenced in a study of CD4 and CD8 cells across lung adenocarcinoma regions. From the PCR reads, TCRdb called clonotypes with MiXCR, one entry per CDR3 protein. Here the sample spans 25,000 to 30,000 distinct CDR3 sequences, about half being singletons. The sample consisted of CD8+ T cells from the center of a lung tumor. The receptors shown here come from a male donor with lung adenocarcinoma. The CD4 and CD8 labels of this study may be unreliable.

The chain uses TRBV10-2 and TRBJ2-1; either TRBD1 or TRBD2 may fit D (5 bases each). Trimming cost V 4 bases and J 7 bases, with 14 bases left between them. From germline, CDR1 is WSHSY and CDR2 SAAADI. This CDR3 is built from 14 residues. The CDR3 DNA reads as TGCGCCAGCAGTGGAGGCAGGGAGAAGAATGAGCAGTTCTTC. It specifies CASSGGREKNEQFF.

This clonotype was seen many times. The chain carries TRBV20-1 and TRBJ2-3, with D possibly being TRBD1 (6 bases). In germline, CDR1 is DFQATT, CDR2 SNEGSKA (reference sequence). The CDR3 extends over 14 amino acids. V lost 2 bases to trimming and J lost 6 bases, with 15 bases between them. The CDR3 is CSARTGSIADTQYF. Written as DNA, the CDR3 is TGCAGTGCTAGAACAGGGTCGATTGCGGATACGCAGTATTTT.

The V call is TRBV6-1, the J call TRBJ1-6, with unresolved D. With 2 bases removed from V and 0 bases from J, the gap between germline ends came to 14 bases. Germline loops: CDR1 MNHNS, CDR2 SASEGT. This CDR3 is 18 amino acids long. CDR3 loop: CASSEPTLSSSYNSPLHF. The CDR3 nucleotides read TGTGCCAGCAGTGAACCGACTCTATCGAGCTCCTATAATTCACCCCTCCACTTT.

As concerns this clonotype: Sequence at one end of the junction differs from germline and may be a read error. This chain joins TRBV30 and TRBJ2-1; D ambiguous. The CDR3 has 14 residues. Germline V CDR1 and CDR2: GTSNPN, SVGIG (reference sequence). The CDR3 is CARSVALKGSEQFF. The DNA of the CDR3 is TGTGCCCGGAGTGTAGCCCTTAAGGGCAGTGAGCAGTTCTTC.

The V and J genes are TRBV7-8 and TRBJ2-7; 7 positions agree with TRBD2. This CDR3 contains 13 residues. Germline V gene data show CDR1 as SGHVS and CDR2 as FQNEAQ. V shed 5 bases and J 9 bases; nucleotides not matched to a gene: 10. As DNA, the CDR3 is TGTGCCAGCAGCAGTAGCGGGTCGCGGGGGCAGTACTTC. Translation gives CASSSSGSRGQYF.

This clonotype was counted once. Its ends do not fully match the called genes, so a read error is possible. The chain employs TRBV6-1 and TRBJ2-1; 9 bases are a match to TRBD2. The germline V gene has CDR1 MNHNS and CDR2 SASEGT. There are 14 residues in the CDR3. The CDR3 bases are TGTGCGGGCAGCGGGGGGCGTGTGCAAGAGACGCAGTATTTC. Translating gives CAGSGGRVQETQYF.

This chain uses TRBV11-1 with TRBJ2-1; D perhaps matches TRBD1 (5 bases). V was cut by 5 bases and J by 10 bases, with 15 bases left in between. Germline V CDR1 and CDR2: SGHAT, FQDESV (reference sequence). The CDR3 loop spans 13 amino acids. CDR3 sequence: CASSADTTYEQFF. CDR3 sequence (DNA): TGTGCCAGCAGCGCGGACACGACCTACGAGCAGTTCTTC.

The chain carries TRBV6-1 and TRBJ2-1; no clear D gene. The J call may be in error: the DNA end matches TRBJ2-5 better. Germline V gives CDR1 MNHNS, CDR2 SASEGT. The length of the CDR3 is 12 residues. In DNA form, the CDR3 reads TGTGCCAGCATGGTAGACCAAGAGACCCAGTACTTC. It encodes CASMVDQETQYF.

V usage is TRBV28 and J usage is TRBJ2-4; D remains unclear. CDR1 is MDHEN, CDR2 SYDVKM, per germline. CDR3 length: 14 amino acids. Trimming removed 5 bases from V and 0 bases from J, with 8 bases in between. CDR3 in DNA: TGTGCCAGCAGTGATCCAGGAGCCAAAAACATTCAGTACTTC. Its protein is CASSDPGAKNIQYF.

This chain links TRBV6-1 with TRBJ2-4; D tentatively reads TRBD1 or TRBD2 (6 bases each). V gave up 0 bases and J gave up 12 bases, with 21 bases separating them. The CDR3 is made up of 16 amino acids. Per the germline V gene, CDR1 is MNHNS and CDR2 is SASEGT. The CDR3: CASSEAGPGAENTQYF. Written as DNA, the CDR3 is TGTGCCAGCAGTGAAGCGGGGCCGGGGGCCGAGAATACTCAGTACTTC.

Points on this clonotype: Germline and junction disagree at one end, which may indicate a read error. The chain carries TRBV10-1 and TRBJ2-4; D possibly uses TRBD1 or TRBD2 (5 bases each). Germline CDR1 and CDR2: WNHNN and SYGVQD (reference sequence). This CDR3 has 14 residues. CDR3 loop: CGGTGLRAKNIQYF. For the CDR3, the DNA is TGCGGCGGCACGGGGCTGCGAGCCAAAAATATTCAGTACTTC.

This sequence joins TRBV6-1 and TRBJ2-1; 10 bases match TRBD2. V trimming: 10 bases; J trimming: 7 bases; junction bases outside the gene matches: 7. Per germline, CDR1 MNHNS and CDR2 SASEGT. The CDR3 is 13 amino acids. The CDR3 sequence: CATSGLARNEQFF. DNA for the CDR3: TGTGCCACCTCGGGACTAGCGAGGAATGAGCAGTTCTTC.

With respect to this clonotype: Because it lacks the conserved phenylalanine or tryptophan at the end, this CDR3 is likely a read error. The DNA is left out, because the CDR3 cannot be placed on it with certainty; the CDR3 is given as TCRdb lists it. The gene calls are TRBV10-2 and TRBJ2-5; the table's D call TRBD2 went unverified against the DNA. CDR1 is WSHSY, CDR2 SAAADI, per germline. The CDR3 extends over 14 residues, inclusive of both ends. The CDR3 loop is CASSVAGGWETRLS.

The chain combines TRBV11-2 with TRBJ1-1; D is possibly TRBD1 (5 bases). This CDR3 region has 15 residues. V was cut by 4 bases and J by 3 bases, with 15 bases left in between. Germline CDR1 is SGHAT and CDR2 is FQNNGV. In DNA, the CDR3 is TGTGCCAGCAGCTCTATCCCGGGGGGGGACACTGAAGCTTTCTTT. Translating gives CASSSIPGGDTEAFF.

The genes are TRBV4-2 and TRBJ2-2, with 12 bases identical to TRBD1. Trimming took 0 bases from V and 6 from J; bases not matched to a gene: 5. This CDR3 spans 17 amino acids. Per germline, CDR1 LGHNA and CDR2 YNFKEQ. The CDR3 here is CASSQDGGQGASGELFF. The DNA for the CDR3 is TGTGCCAGCAGCCAAGATGGGGGACAGGGGGCTTCCGGGGAGCTGTTTTTT.